A single sample is the source of the 14 T cell receptor beta chains below, sequenced in a study of cytomegalovirus exposure and HLA in healthy donors (dated by TCRdb to 2017 to 2019). Receptor amplification or capture employed the immunoSEQ multiplex PCR assay. For the multiplex PCR, a mixture combining 60 forward primers for TCR Vbeta segments and 13 reverse primers for TCR Jbeta segments was used. Drawn from immuneACCESS, this table holds only the in-frame rearrangements with V and J called that TCRdb kept. Clones are partly lost; checked studies trace under half to an unresolved V gene and leave the rest unexplained. This sample's table contains approximately 140,000 clones. The ten top clones hold less than 2% of the sample. Sequenced: PBMCs. The receptor source for this set is a middle-aged woman in good health and CMV-seronegative.

The chain carries TRBV9 and TRBJ1-4; D ambiguous. The CDR3 totals 15 residues. The germline V and J ends were trimmed by 0 bases and 5 bases, with 11 bases remaining between them. The germline V gene has CDR1 SGDLS and CDR2 YYNGEE. The CDR3 DNA sequence: TGTGCCAGCAGCGTAGAGGACGGAGGGAATGAAAAACTGTTTTTT. Amino acid sequence: CASSVEDGGNEKLFF.

The CDR3 reads CASSLRRGGANTEAFF. CDR3 DNA sequence: TGTGCCAGCAGCTTAAGGAGGGGAGGGGCGAACACTGAAGCTTTCTTT. The rearrangement uses TRBV11-1 and TRBJ1-1; tentative D call: TRBD1 (5 bases). V was pared by 2 bases and J by 1 base, with 14 bases between. The CDR3 contains 16 residues. Germline CDR1 and CDR2: SGHAT and FQDESV (reference sequence).

The rearrangement links TRBV7-2 to TRBJ1-1; D is undetermined. V lost 2 bases, J lost 3 bases, and 7 bases lay in between. Germline assignment: CDR1 SGHTA and CDR2 FQGNSA. CDR3 length: 13 amino acids. The CDR3 reads CASSLSGDTEAFF. CDR3 nucleotide sequence: TGTGCCAGCAGCTTAAGCGGGGACACTGAAGCTTTCTTT.

V is TRBV7-2 and J is TRBJ2-2, with TRBD2 matching 9 bases. The CDR3 is made up of 15 amino acids. From germline, CDR1 is SGHTA and CDR2 FQGNSA. Trimming cost V 3 bases and J 5 bases; bases outside gene matches: 4. This CDR3 is CASSFAGGQTGELFF. The CDR3 nucleotides read TGTGCCAGCAGCTTTGCGGGGGGGCAAACCGGGGAGCTGTTTTTT.

Details on this clone: At one boundary the junction diverges from the germline segment, which might be a read error. The chain links TRBV2 to TRBJ1-1, with 8 bases identical to TRBD1. This CDR3 is built from 14 residues. The germline gives CDR1 SNHLY, CDR2 FYNNEI. Written as DNA, the CDR3 is TGTGCCGGCAGTGCTGACAGGGGAAGGGCTGAAGCTTTCTTT. It encodes CAGSADRGRAEAFF. Looking up the rest from reference TRBV2 and TRBJ1-1 gives the full variable domain: EPEVTQTPSHQVTQMGQEVILRCVPISNHLYFYWYRQILGQKVEFLVSFYNNEISEKSEIFDDQFSVERPDGSNFTLKIRSTKLEDSAMYFCAGSADRGRAEAFFGQGTRLTVV.

The chain employs TRBV28 and TRBJ1-2; 8 nucleotides align to TRBD1. V shed 5 bases and J 2 bases; nucleotides not matched to a gene: 1. The CDR3 is 13 residues long. CDR1 MDHEN and CDR2 SYDVKM come from the germline V gene. The CDR3 coding sequence is TGTGCCAGCAGTCGGGACAGGAACTATGGCTACACCTTC. Its protein product is CASSRDRNYGYTF.

The rearrangement links TRBV6-4 to TRBJ2-3, with 9 bases matching TRBD2. This CDR3 spans 16 amino acids. V lost 0 bases to trimming and J lost 9 bases; unmatched junction nucleotides: 10. CDR1 is MRHNA, CDR2 SNTAGT, per germline. In nucleotides, the CDR3 is TGTGCCAGCAGTGACTCGGGCGCGGGGGGGCCGGGAACGCAGTATTTT. This encodes CASSDSGAGGPGTQYF.

J is TRBJ2-2 and V is TRBV11-2; D may be TRBD2 (6 bases). The CDR3 runs 15 residues. Trimming left V 6 bases short and J 0 bases short, with 11 bases between. From germline, CDR1 is SGHAT and CDR2 FQNNGV. The CDR3 spells CASSKLAANTGELFF. CDR3 nucleotides: TGTGCCAGCAGTAAACTAGCCGCGAACACCGGGGAGCTGTTTTTT.

This rearrangement joins TRBV7-8 to TRBJ2-5; D unclear. The V gene lost 5 bases and the J gene lost 2 bases, with 9 bases spanning the gap. Per the germline V gene, CDR1 is SGHVS and CDR2 is FQNEAQ. The CDR3 length is 13 residues. CDR3 nucleotide sequence: TGTGCCAGCAGCCTAAACTTTCAAGAGACCCAGTACTTC. Translation gives CASSLNFQETQYF.

The V call is TRBV27, the J call TRBJ1-2; the match to TRBD1 covers 8 bases. The trim removed 2 bases at V and 5 bases at J, leaving 13 bases unmatched. Germline loops: CDR1 MNHEY, CDR2 SMNVEV (reference sequence). This CDR3 has 17 amino acids. CDR3 sequence (DNA): TGTGCCAGCAGTTTACGAGATCCAGGGGGCCTGAGGTATGGCTACACCTTC. Translating it yields CASSLRDPGGLRYGYTF.

The chain links TRBV28 to TRBJ1-5; 7 bases line up with TRBD1. The CDR3 has 16 amino acids. V trimming: 1 base; J trimming: 6 bases; junction bases outside the gene matches: 9. CDR1 is MDHEN and CDR2 is SYDVKM in the germline V gene. CDR3 amino acids: CASSLFYRGVSQPQHF. In DNA, the CDR3 is TGTGCCAGCAGTTTATTCTACAGGGGAGTGAGTCAGCCCCAGCATTTT.

This rearrangement joins TRBV7-2 to TRBJ1-1; possible D gene TRBD1, 5 bases. This CDR3 has 12 residues. Germline V gene sequence: CDR1 SGHTA, CDR2 FQGNSA. Trimming removed 2 bases at V and 11 bases at J, with 12 bases between. For the CDR3, the DNA is TGTGCCAGCAGCTTATCGGGCAGGGCCGCTTTCTTT. This codes for CASSLSGRAAFF.

V is TRBV20-1 and J is TRBJ1-1, with D possibly matching TRBD1 (5 bases). Germline lookup yields CDR1 DFQATT and CDR2 SNEGSKA (reference sequence). This CDR3 spans 11 amino acids. CDR3 protein: CSVGGAEEAFF. CDR3 bases: TGCAGCGTGGGAGGGGCGGAGGAAGCTTTCTTT.

The rearrangement uses TRBV5-4 and TRBJ1-1; TRBD1 aligns across 11 bases. CDR1 SGHNT and CDR2 YYREEE come from the germline V gene (reference sequence). Losses at the gene ends were 4 bases for V and 5 bases for J; bases not matched to a gene: 4. The CDR3 consists of 14 residues. The CDR3 loop reads CASSQGQGVTEAFF. DNA for the CDR3: TGTGCCAGCAGCCAGGGACAGGGGGTGACTGAAGCTTTCTTT. The complete variable domain, with remaining parts taken from reference TRBV5-4 and TRBJ1-1, reads ETGVTQSPTHLIKTRGQQVTLRCSSQSGHNTVSWYQQALGQGPQFIFQYYREEENGRGNFPPRFSGLQFPNYSSELNVNALELDDSALYLCASSQGQGVTEAFFGQGTRLTVV.